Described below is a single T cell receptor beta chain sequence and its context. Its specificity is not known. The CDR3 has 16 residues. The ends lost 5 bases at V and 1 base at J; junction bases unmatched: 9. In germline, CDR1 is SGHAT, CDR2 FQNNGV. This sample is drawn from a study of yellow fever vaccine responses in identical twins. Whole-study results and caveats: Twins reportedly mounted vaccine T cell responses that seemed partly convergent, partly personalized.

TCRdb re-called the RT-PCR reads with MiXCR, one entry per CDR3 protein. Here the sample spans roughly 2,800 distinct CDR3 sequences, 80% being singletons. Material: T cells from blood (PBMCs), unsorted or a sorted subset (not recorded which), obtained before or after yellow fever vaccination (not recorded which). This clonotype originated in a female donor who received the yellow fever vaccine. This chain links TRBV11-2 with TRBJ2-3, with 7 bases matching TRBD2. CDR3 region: CASSPPGGRRTDTQYF. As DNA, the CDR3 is TGTGCCAGCAGCCCGCCAGGCGGGAGACGCACAGATACGCAGTATTTT.